This paragraph reports one T cell receptor (beta chain). Trimming took off 2 bases at V and 8 bases at J, with 9 bases between the two ends. This CDR3 is built from 13 residues. Germline V gene sequence: CDR1 SGHDN, CDR2 FVKESK. 60 Vbeta and 13 Jbeta primers were used in PCR. Method: immunoSEQ multiplex PCR; TCRdb's copy keeps in-frame clones and lacks some. The sample holds about 34,000 clones, 70% to 85% seen once. This sample is part of a study of cytomegalovirus exposure and HLA in healthy donors. This sequence was found in a woman aged 18-35 years in good health and CMV-seropositive. Sequenced sample: PBMCs. J is TRBJ2-2 and V is TRBV14; D might be TRBD1 (5 bases). CDR3 sequence (DNA): TGTGCCAGCAGCCAAAGGGGCGGAGGGGAGCTGTTTTTT. It specifies CASSQRGGGELFF.